The clone carrying this T cell receptor beta chain has a single count. Its antigen remains unidentified. Unique molecular identifiers were present in the TCR beta cDNA libraries. Once roughly 0.85 to 11 million T cells were used, hundreds of thousands of cDNA molecules resulted. MiXCR, applied by TCRdb to the PCR reads, yields one record per CDR3 protein. Here the sample spans about 620,000 distinct CDR3 sequences, roughly 46% being singletons. This specimen belongs to a study of post-analysis software for immune sequencing data. Study-wide results and limits: Normalized Chao1 diversity was significantly lower in multiple sclerosis patients than in controls. Those samples that were prepared in the same batch co-clustered strongly by F measure. Five TRBV segments, TRBV5-6, TRBV5-1 and TRBV20-1 among them, were found more frequent in patients than controls.

The CDR3 has 17 amino acids. V was pared by 1 base and J by 5 bases, with 11 bases of the junction left unmatched. Per germline, CDR1 MNHEY and CDR2 SMNVEV (reference sequence). The chain links TRBV27 to TRBJ1-2, with 9 bases that match TRBD1. The sequenced sample consisted of blood. This TCR was recovered from a girl aged 5-17 years with multiple sclerosis. This chain's CDR3 is CASSLYGPGQGLYGYTF. The CDR3 coding sequence is TGTGCCAGCAGTTTATACGGTCCGGGACAGGGTTTATATGGCTACACCTTC.